This TCR beta chain was captured in a study of PD-L1 blockade in urothelial cancer. Study at large: Each participant's history included 0 to 3 prior chemotherapy regimens. Blood was subjected to analysis at 3 weeks (second dose) and 6 weeks following treatment start.

In each PCR, synthetic TCR analog templates were spiked in. The assay was immunoSEQ multiplex PCR, and TCRdb's table has in-frame clones only and misses some. This sample has some 120,000 clones, with roughly 80% found just once. The time point: pretreatment peripheral blood. Germline values: CDR1 MNHNY, CDR2 SVGAGI (reference sequence). V lost 0 bases and J 2 bases, leaving 8 bases between the germline ends. The CDR3 totals 15 residues. The chain couples TRBV6-6 to TRBJ2-1; D call uncertain. This clonotype was obtained from a middle-aged man with urothelial cancer. Sequencing used PBMCs, obtained around atezolizumab (anti-PD-L1) treatment. CDR3 region: CASSYSLTTYNEQFF. Written as DNA, the CDR3 is TGTGCCAGCAGTTACTCACTTACTACCTACAATGAGCAGTTCTTC.